The text below deals with one T cell receptor (beta chain). The antigen remains unidentified. The entry originates in a study of regulatory T cells in long-lasting Graves disease. Study-wide context: A definition of persistent Graves' disease required over 5 years of antithyroid drugs plus positive TSH receptor antibodies.

Libraries of TCR beta came from iRepertoire HTBI primers plus Arm-PCR of CDR3 regions. TCRdb used MiXCR to reprocess the multiplex PCR reads, holding one entry per CDR3 protein. Of under 500,000 distinct CDR3 sequences in the sample, roughly 20% were seen once. The study, taken as a whole, reports: Sampling was limited to peripheral blood rather than thyroid tissue.

Described time point: persistent/refractory GD, antithyroid drugs over 5 years with positive TRAb. Preparation of the TCR library used RNA extracted from PBMCs. V was trimmed by 0 bases and J by 0 bases, leaving 9 bases between them. The CDR3 extends over 14 amino acids. Germline V gives CDR1 GTSNPN, CDR2 SVGIG (reference sequence). The specimen was peripheral blood mononuclear cells (PBMCs), collected when the disease was refractory, from a patient treated with antithyroid drugs. This sequence originates from a female donor with Graves disease. The chain links TRBV30 to TRBJ2-7; perhaps TRBD2 as D (7 bases). The CDR3 DNA reads as TGTGCCTGGAGTGTCGGGGGGCTCTCCTACGAGCAGTACTTC. The encoded protein is CAWSVGGLSYEQYF.